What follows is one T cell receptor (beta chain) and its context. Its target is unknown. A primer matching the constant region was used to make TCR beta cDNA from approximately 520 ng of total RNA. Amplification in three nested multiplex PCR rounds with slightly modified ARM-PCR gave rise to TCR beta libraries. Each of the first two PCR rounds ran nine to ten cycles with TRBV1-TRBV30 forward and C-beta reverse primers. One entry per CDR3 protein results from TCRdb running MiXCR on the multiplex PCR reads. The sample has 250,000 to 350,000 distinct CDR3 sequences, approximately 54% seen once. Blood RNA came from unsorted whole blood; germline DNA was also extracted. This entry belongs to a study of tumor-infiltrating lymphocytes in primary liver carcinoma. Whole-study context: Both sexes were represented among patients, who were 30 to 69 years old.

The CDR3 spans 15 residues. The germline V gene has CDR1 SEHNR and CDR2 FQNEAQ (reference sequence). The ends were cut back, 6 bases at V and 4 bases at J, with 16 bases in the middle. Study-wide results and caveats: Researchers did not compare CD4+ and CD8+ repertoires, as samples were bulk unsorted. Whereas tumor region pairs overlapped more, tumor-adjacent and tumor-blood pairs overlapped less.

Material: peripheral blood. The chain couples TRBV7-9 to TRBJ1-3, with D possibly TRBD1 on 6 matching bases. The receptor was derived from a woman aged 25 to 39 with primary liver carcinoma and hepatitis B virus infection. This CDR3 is CASRLQGNPGNTIYF. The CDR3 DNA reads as TGTGCCAGCAGGCTACAGGGAAACCCAGGAAACACCATATATTTT. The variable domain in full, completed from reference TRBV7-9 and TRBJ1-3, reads DTGVSQNPRHKITKRGQNVTFRCDPISEHNRLYWYRQTLGQGPEFLTYFQNEAQLEKSRLLSDRFSAERPKGSFSTLEIQRTEQGDSAMYLCASRLQGNPGNTIYFGEGSWLTVV.